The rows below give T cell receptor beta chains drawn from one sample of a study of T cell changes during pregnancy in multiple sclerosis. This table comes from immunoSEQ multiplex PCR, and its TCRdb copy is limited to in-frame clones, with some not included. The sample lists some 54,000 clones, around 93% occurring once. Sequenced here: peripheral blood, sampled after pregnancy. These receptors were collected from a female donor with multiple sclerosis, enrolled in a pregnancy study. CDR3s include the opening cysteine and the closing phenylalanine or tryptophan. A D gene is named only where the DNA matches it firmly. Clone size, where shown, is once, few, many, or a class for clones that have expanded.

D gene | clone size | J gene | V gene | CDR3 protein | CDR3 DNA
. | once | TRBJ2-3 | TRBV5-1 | CASSLGFGDTQYF | TGCGCCAGCAGCTTAGGATTCGGGGATACGCAGTATTTT
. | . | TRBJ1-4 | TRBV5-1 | CASSLDRSTTNEKLFF | TGCGCCAGCAGCTTAGACAGGTCGACAACTAATGAAAAACTGTTTTTT
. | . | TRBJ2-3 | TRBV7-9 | CASSHYGGDPDTQYF | TGTGCCAGCAGCCATTACGGAGGGGACCCAGATACGCAGTATTTT
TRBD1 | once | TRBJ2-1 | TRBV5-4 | CASSLRDRTHNEQFF | TGTGCCAGCAGCCTCCGGGACAGAACCCACAATGAGCAGTTCTTC
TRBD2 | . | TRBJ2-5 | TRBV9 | CASSASVSGGEETQYF | TGTGCCAGCAGCGCTTCAGTCTCGGGGGGTGAAGAGACCCAGTACTTC
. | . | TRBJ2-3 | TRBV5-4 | CASSSDGGDQDTQYF | TGTGCCAGCAGCTCCGACGGAGGGGACCAAGATACGCAGTATTTT
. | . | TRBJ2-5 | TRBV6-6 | CASSGSETQYF | TGTGCCAGCAGTGGTAGCGAGACCCAGTACTTC
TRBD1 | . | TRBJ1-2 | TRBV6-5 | CASSTGVDYGYTF | TGTGCCAGCAGTACAGGGGTCGACTATGGCTACACCTTC
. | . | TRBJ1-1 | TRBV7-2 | CASSFTREAFF | TGTGCCAGCAGCTTCACTCGTGAAGCTTTCTTT
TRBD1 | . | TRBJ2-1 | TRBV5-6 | CASSWDRGLNEQFF | TGTGCCAGCAGCTGGGACAGGGGGCTGAATGAGCAGTTCTTC
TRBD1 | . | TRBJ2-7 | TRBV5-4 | CASSLGTGGSYEQYF | TGTGCCAGCAGCTTAGGGACAGGGGGCAGCTACGAGCAGTACTTC
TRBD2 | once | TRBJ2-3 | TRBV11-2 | CASSRPTGGIDTQYF | TGTGCCAGCAGCCGGCCCACCGGGGGGATAGATACGCAGTATTTT
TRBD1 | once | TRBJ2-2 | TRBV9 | CASSVVPGTVNTGELFF | TGTGCCAGCAGCGTAGTCCCCGGGACAGTGAACACCGGGGAGCTGTTTTTT
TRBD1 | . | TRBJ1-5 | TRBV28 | CASSLSGQGNQPQHF | TGTGCCAGCAGTTTAAGTGGACAGGGCAATCAGCCCCAGCATTTT
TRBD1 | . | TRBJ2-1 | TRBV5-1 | CASSLQGDGSYNEQFF | TGCGCCAGCAGCTTACAGGGGGACGGCTCCTACAATGAGCAGTTCTTC
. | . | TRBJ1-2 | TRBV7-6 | CASSPKRTGIYYGYTF | TGTGCCAGCAGCCCCAAAAGAACAGGGATTTACTATGGCTACACCTTC
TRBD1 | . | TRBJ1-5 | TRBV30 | CAWSAGTGVGQPQHF | TGTGCCTGGAGTGCCGGGACAGGGGTAGGGCAGCCCCAGCATTTT
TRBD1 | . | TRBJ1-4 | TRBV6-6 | CASRHDRVDEKLFF | TGTGCCAGCAGACACGACAGGGTCGACGAAAAACTGTTTTTT
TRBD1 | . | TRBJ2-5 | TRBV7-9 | CASSLWTGLQETQYF | TGTGCCAGCAGCCTCTGGACAGGATTACAAGAGACCCAGTACTTC
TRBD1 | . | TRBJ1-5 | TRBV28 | CASSQRQGRGAQPQHF | TGTGCCAGCAGCCAGAGACAGGGGAGAGGCGCTCAGCCCCAGCATTTT
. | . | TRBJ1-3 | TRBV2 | CASSEDSSGNTIYF | TGTGCCAGCAGTGAGGACAGCTCTGGAAACACCATATATTTT
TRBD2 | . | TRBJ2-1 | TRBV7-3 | CASSPPERIGTSGSIDEQFF | TGTGCCAGCAGCCCACCTGAAAGGATCGGGACTAGCGGGAGTATCGATGAGCAGTTCTTC
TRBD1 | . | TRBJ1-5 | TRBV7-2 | CASSLGGGTGNRGNQPQHF | TGTGCCAGCAGCTTAGGAGGTGGGACAGGGAATCGTGGCAATCAGCCCCAGCATTTT
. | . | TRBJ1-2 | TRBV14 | CASSLQVNYGYTF | TGTGCCAGCAGCCTCCAGGTCAACTATGGCTACACCTTC
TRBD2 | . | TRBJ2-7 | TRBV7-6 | CASSSVLDRGLAGASYEQYF | TGTGCCAGCAGCTCGGTCCTGGACAGGGGACTAGCGGGAGCTTCCTACGAGCAGTACTTC
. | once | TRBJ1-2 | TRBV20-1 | CSAPTGHGYTF | TGCAGTGCCCCAACAGGACATGGCTACACCTTC